One and the same sample provided the 29 T cell receptor beta chains below, sequenced in a study of PD-1 blockade in classical Hodgkin lymphoma. TCRdb's copy holds only in-frame clones and misses some; the assay was immunoSEQ multiplex PCR. The sample lists some 96,000 clones, 80% to 95% occurring once. Every one of the patients relapsed after autologous stem cell transplantation (brentuximab vedotin exposure was variable). The sequencing here drew on peripheral blood mononuclear cells (PBMCs), taken at baseline. The receptors were gathered from a human donor with classical Hodgkin lymphoma.

This chain links TRBV27 with TRBJ2-1; no clear D gene. Trimming cost V 2 bases and J 2 bases, with 4 bases left between them. Per germline, CDR1 MNHEY and CDR2 SMNVEV (reference sequence). The CDR3 length is 13 residues. The CDR3 nucleotides are TGTGCCAGCAGTTTAAGGACCTACAATGAGCAGTTCTTC. This sequence encodes CASSLRTYNEQFF.

V and J are TRBV2 and TRBJ1-2; D gene uncertain. Trimming took off 6 bases at V and 7 bases at J, with 18 bases between the two ends. Germline V gene lookup returns CDR1 SNHLY and CDR2 FYNNEI. The CDR3 spans 14 residues. CDR3 protein: CASRDDTRRVGYTF. CDR3 sequence (DNA): TGTGCCAGCAGAGACGACACCCGCCGCGTTGGCTACACCTTC.

The chain is built from TRBV2 and TRBJ2-6, with a weak D call TRBD1 (5 bases). The ends were cut back, 8 bases at V and 0 bases at J, with 23 bases in the middle. CDR3 length: 19 residues. Germline CDR1 and CDR2: SNHLY and FYNNEI. DNA for the CDR3: TGTGCCAGCTCTGGGGCCGACAGCAGGTTAAGCTCTGGGGCCAACGTCCTGACTTTC. Encoded protein: CASSGADSRLSSGANVLTF.

CDR3 coding DNA: TGTGCCATCAGTGAGGGTATTGGTGGTACGCAGTATTTT. It specifies CAISEGIGGTQYF. The chain combines TRBV10-3 with TRBJ2-3; no clear D gene. The CDR3 is made up of 13 amino acids. Trimming removed 2 bases from V and 8 bases from J, with 11 bases in between. The germline V gene encodes CDR1 ENHRY and CDR2 SYGVKD.

V and J are TRBV20-1 and TRBJ1-1; D gene uncertain. Germline CDR1 and CDR2: DFQATT and SNEGSKA (reference sequence). V lost 5 bases and J 11 bases, leaving 12 bases between the germline ends. This CDR3 region has 10 residues. The CDR3 DNA follows: TGCAGTGCTCGCTCGGTGGAGGCTTTCTTT. This codes for CSARSVEAFF.

The chain couples TRBV5-1 to TRBJ2-7, with D possibly matching TRBD2 (5 bases). Germline V gene sequence: CDR1 SGHRS, CDR2 YFSETQ. V was trimmed by 4 bases and J by 3 bases, leaving 14 bases between them. CDR3 length equals 14 residues. CDR3 sequence: CASSPGSGVYEQYF. The CDR3, as DNA: TGCGCCAGCAGCCCGGGCAGCGGTGTCTACGAGCAGTACTTC.

The chain recombines TRBV7-6 with TRBJ2-7; TRBD2 matches 16 bases. CDR1 and CDR2 (germline): SGHVS, FNYEAQ. This CDR3 comprises 18 residues. The V gene end was trimmed by 5 bases and the J gene end by 4 bases; junction bases not matched to a gene: 11. The CDR3: CASSAHGTSGRARYEQYF. DNA of the CDR3: TGTGCCAGCAGCGCCCATGGGACTAGCGGGAGGGCTCGTTACGAGCAGTACTTC. Full variable domain (rest looked up from reference TRBV7-6 and TRBJ2-7): GAGVSQSPRYKVTKRGQDVALRCDPISGHVSLYWYRQALGQGPEFLTYFNYEAQQDKSGLPNDRFSAERPEGSISTLTIQRTEQRDSAMYRCASSAHGTSGRARYEQYFGPGTRLTVT.

The chain couples TRBV4-1 to TRBJ2-1, with 11 bases identical to TRBD2. The germline gives CDR1 MGHRA, CDR2 YSYEKL. This CDR3 region has 18 residues. The ends lost 1 base at V and 4 bases at J; junction bases unmatched: 9. As DNA, the CDR3 is TGCGCCAGCAGCCAAGGTCGGTCTAGCGGGAGGCGGTACAATGAGCAGTTCTTC. Translating it yields CASSQGRSSGRRYNEQFF.

The V and J genes are TRBV30 and TRBJ1-5; D call uncertain. V lost 4 bases to trimming and J lost 0 bases, with 16 bases between them. The V gene's germline CDR1 is GTSNPN and CDR2 SVGIG (reference sequence). This CDR3 is built from 16 residues. CDR3 in amino acids: CAWTSAGENSNQPQHF. In DNA form, the CDR3 reads TGTGCCTGGACCTCAGCGGGCGAAAATAGCAATCAGCCCCAGCATTTT.

Details on this clone: Different DNA sequences within this sample yield the same CDR3. The V and J genes are TRBV5-1 and TRBJ2-1, with D hard to call. The V gene's germline CDR1 is SGHRS and CDR2 YFSETQ. The CDR3 is 12 residues long. Trimming left V 0 bases short and J 6 bases short, with 4 bases between. CDR3 in amino acids: CASSLEGNEQFF. Here the CDR3 DNA reads TGCGCCAGCAGCTTGGAAGGCAATGAGCAGTTCTTC.

Comment on this clone: The junction differs from germline at one of its ends, possibly a read error. The chain joins TRBV6-1 to TRBJ2-7; 9 bases align to TRBD1. In germline, CDR1 is MNHNS, CDR2 SASEGT. The CDR3 is 13 residues long. The CDR3 sequence is CASSAPGQGPQGF. CDR3 bases: TGTGCCAGCAGTGCTCCGGGACAGGGACCTCAGGGCTTC.

The rearrangement uses TRBV30 and TRBJ2-7; 7 bases map to TRBD1. Trimming took 7 bases from V and 1 from J; bases not matched to a gene: 22. The CDR3 runs 18 residues. Germline lookup yields CDR1 GTSNPN and CDR2 SVGIG (reference sequence). Here the CDR3 DNA reads TGTGCCTCCTCGTCCTACAGGGGTCTACGAGTTCGGTCCTACGAGCAGTACTTC. Its protein is CASSSYRGLRVRSYEQYF.

The chain employs TRBV6-1 and TRBJ2-5; a weak D match, TRBD1 (6 bases). The germline V gene encodes CDR1 MNHNS and CDR2 SASEGT. This CDR3 comprises 15 residues. V was cut by 7 bases and J by 6 bases, with 21 bases left in between. In nucleotides, the CDR3 is TGTGCCAGCAATCCGGGACATACCCAAGTGAAGACCCAGTACTTC. Its protein is CASNPGHTQVKTQYF.

This sequence joins TRBV29-1 and TRBJ2-3, with TRBD2 matching 14 bases. This CDR3 region has 16 residues. Per the germline V gene, CDR1 is SQVTM and CDR2 is ANQGSEA. CDR3: CTPGTSGRQGTDTQYF. The DNA for the CDR3 is TGCACCCCCGGGACTAGCGGGAGACAGGGCACAGATACGCAGTATTTT.

Comments on this clone: An end of the junction differs from the germline gene, which may be a read error. The genes are TRBV4-2 and TRBJ2-7; TRBD2 might be the D (5 bases). The germline CDR1 and CDR2 sequences are LGHNA and YNFKEQ. The CDR3 runs 13 residues. This chain's CDR3 is CASSQDWPGTIDF. The CDR3 DNA follows: TGTGCCAGCAGCCAAGATTGGCCGGGAACGATAGACTTC.

This sequence joins TRBV14 and TRBJ1-2, with a tentative D call TRBD1 (5 bases). The V gene lost 5 bases and the J gene lost 7 bases, with 17 bases spanning the gap. Per the germline V gene, CDR1 is SGHDN and CDR2 is FVKESK. The CDR3 extends over 14 amino acids. CDR3 residues: CASSRDVSAGGYTF. The CDR3 DNA reads as TGTGCCAGCAGCAGGGACGTATCGGCTGGTGGCTACACCTTC.

The chain joins TRBV19 to TRBJ2-6, with D perhaps matching TRBD1 (6 bases). The germline V gene has CDR1 LNHDA and CDR2 SQIVND (reference sequence). V lost 5 bases and J 0 bases, leaving 29 bases between the germline ends. CDR3 length: 22 amino acids. In DNA form, the CDR3 reads TGTGCCAGTAGTTTCCACCGCCCGGGACAAACGGGTCCAACCTCTGGGGCCAACGTCCTGACTTTC. Protein sequence: CASSFHRPGQTGPTSGANVLTF.

This chain joins TRBV7-2 and TRBJ2-7, with 9 positions matching TRBD1. CDR3 length: 14 residues. Trimming took 6 bases from V and 1 from J; bases not matched to a gene: 4. Germline assignment: CDR1 SGHTA and CDR2 FQGNSA. In DNA form, the CDR3 reads TGTGCCAGCAGGGGAGGGACAGGGTCCTACGAGCAGTACTTC. This translates into CASRGGTGSYEQYF.

The V gene is TRBV5-1, the J gene TRBJ2-1; 7 nucleotides align to TRBD1. Germline CDR1 reads SGHRS; CDR2 reads YFSETQ. The CDR3 consists of 14 residues. V lost 3 bases, J lost 3 bases, and 3 bases stayed unmatched. CDR3 nucleotide sequence: TGCGCCAGCAGCTCCGACAGGGACTACAATGAGCAGTTCTTC. It codes for CASSSDRDYNEQFF.

The V and J genes are TRBV18 and TRBJ2-3, with D unresolved. CDR1 is KGHSH, CDR2 LQKENI, per germline. The V and J ends lost 5 bases and 6 bases respectively, with 9 bases between them. CDR3 length: 12 residues. CDR3 sequence (DNA): TGTGCCAGCTCAAACCCCACGGATACGCAGTATTTT. Encoded protein: CASSNPTDTQYF.

The V gene is TRBV7-9, the J gene TRBJ2-3, with 7 bases that match TRBD1. CDR3 length: 14 amino acids. The junction had 6 bases not matched to a gene; V was cut back by 4 bases and J by 5 bases. Germline V gene sequence: CDR1 SEHNR, CDR2 FQNEAQ (reference sequence). The CDR3 loop reads CASSYDRVIDTQYF. The CDR3, as DNA: TGTGCCAGCAGCTATGACAGGGTTATAGATACGCAGTATTTT.

The chain is built from TRBV27 and TRBJ2-7; TRBD1 matches 8 bases. The germline CDR1 and CDR2 sequences are MNHEY and SMNVEV (reference sequence). The junction had 4 bases not matched to a gene; V was cut back by 4 bases and J by 2 bases. The CDR3 totals 14 residues. The CDR3 region has the DNA TGTGCCAGCAGTTCACGGACAGGGCCCTACGAGCAGTACTTC. It translates to CASSSRTGPYEQYF.

This clone was detected a few times. The genes are TRBV28 and TRBJ2-6; D is possibly TRBD2 (5 bases). This CDR3 is built from 19 residues. Trimming shortened V by 1 base and J by 1 base, and 17 bases separated the two germline ends. Germline CDR1 and CDR2: MDHEN and SYDVKM. The CDR3 sequence is CASSLYRKTWRSGANVLTF. As DNA, the CDR3 is TGTGCCAGCAGTTTATACCGGAAAACATGGAGGTCTGGGGCCAACGTCCTGACTTTC.

The chain has TRBV11-2 and TRBJ2-2; 14 bases line up with TRBD2. The CDR3 has 19 amino acids. The V gene end was trimmed by 5 bases and the J gene end by 0 bases; junction bases not matched to a gene: 8. CDR1 is SGHAT and CDR2 is FQNNGV in the germline V gene. The CDR3 DNA reads TGTGCCAGCAGCACCACGCCGGGACTAGCGGGGGCGAACACCGGGGAGCTGTTTTTT. Residues: CASSTTPGLAGANTGELFF.

The genes are TRBV7-9 and TRBJ2-7; D unclear. Germline V CDR1 and CDR2: SEHNR, FQNEAQ (reference sequence). CDR3 length: 14 amino acids. Trimming shortened V by 1 base and J by 0 bases, and 7 bases separated the two germline ends. The CDR3 DNA reads as TGTGCCAGCAGCTTAGACGGAAACTCCTACGAGCAGTACTTC. As protein: CASSLDGNSYEQYF.

The chain is built from TRBV7-9 and TRBJ2-3, with a weak D call TRBD2 (6 bases). Trimming removed 3 bases at V and 4 bases at J, with 17 bases between. Germline assignment: CDR1 SEHNR and CDR2 FQNEAQ (reference sequence). The CDR3 is 16 amino acids. In DNA, the CDR3 is TGTGCCAGCAGCTTCGGTCGGGAGTATATAGCAGATACGCAGTATTTT. Protein: CASSFGREYIADTQYF.

The CDR3, as DNA: TGTGCCAGCAGTACCAGAAATTACGAGCAGTACTTC. Its translation: CASSTRNYEQYF. The gene calls are TRBV6-1 and TRBJ2-7; D is ambiguous. The germline CDR1 and CDR2 sequences are MNHNS and SASEGT. The CDR3 is 12 amino acids. Between the trimmed V and J ends, which lost 5 bases and 4 bases, there was a span of 9 bases.

The chain recombines TRBV27 with TRBJ2-7, with no clear D. This CDR3 has 15 amino acids. V shed 3 bases and J shed 0 bases, with 12 bases lying between them. Germline-derived CDR1 and CDR2 are MNHEY and SMNVEV (reference sequence). The CDR3 region has the DNA TGTGCCAGCAGTTTTAGGCTTTTAGGCTCCTACGAGCAGTACTTC. Protein product: CASSFRLLGSYEQYF.

The chain has TRBV10-1 and TRBJ1-1; D is uncertain. Trimming stripped 5 bases from V and 1 base from J, with 8 bases between. Germline loops: CDR1 WNHNN, CDR2 SYGVQD (reference sequence). The CDR3 sequence is 13 residues long. CDR3 amino acids: CASSKEGNTEAFF. CDR3 nucleotide sequence: TGCGCCAGCAGTAAAGAGGGGAACACTGAAGCTTTCTTT.